There are a few counts of the clone carrying this T cell receptor beta chain. This sample is part of a study of blood T cell repertoires in COVID-19. Sequencing was performed with immunoSEQ multiplex PCR; in TCRdb, only in-frame clones are kept and a portion is missing. The repertoire holds about 200,000 clones, with roughly 85% as singletons. Per the germline V gene, CDR1 is KGHSH and CDR2 is LQKENI. The CDR3 is 18 residues long. The V gene end was trimmed by 3 bases and the J gene end by 4 bases; junction bases not matched to a gene: 16. This sequence originates from a man aged 60-69 years with acute or convalescent COVID-19. Sequences were obtained from peripheral blood. The chain employs TRBV18 and TRBJ1-1, with TRBD1 identical over 8 bases. The CDR3 DNA sequence: TGTGCCAGCTCACCCAGCCCGGGACAGGCGTTGGGGGGCACTGAAGCTTTCTTT. It codes for CASSPSPGQALGGTEAFF.